A single sample is the source of the 29 T cell receptor beta chains below, sequenced in a study of blood T cells in healthy people across ages. The authors ran a second PCR of 7 to 11 cycles using a sample-barcoded 5' primer and a J-beta primer mix. Each CDR3 protein gets one entry after TCRdb re-called the 5' RACE reads with MiXCR. The sample holds approximately 1,700,000 distinct CDR3 sequences; about 39% are singletons and the top ten take 23%. Sequenced input: blood. The source is a human donor in good health.

At least ten counts were recorded for this clonotype. The rearrangement links TRBV29-1 to TRBJ2-7; 12 nucleotides line up with TRBD2. Germline CDR1 SQVTM, CDR2 ANQGSEA. The CDR3 totals 12 residues. V gave up 6 bases and J gave up 5 bases; unmatched junction bases: 2. CDR3 in amino acids: CSVRLAGDEQYF. The CDR3 DNA follows: TGCAGCGTGCGACTAGCGGGGGACGAGCAGTACTTC.

The CDR3 spells CASQPRHRGFYGYTF. The CDR3 DNA is TGCGCCAGCCAGCCAAGACACAGGGGGTTCTATGGCTACACCTTC. This chain links TRBV4-1 with TRBJ1-2; 8 bases align to TRBD1. CDR1 and CDR2 (germline): MGHRA, YSYEKL. Trimming removed 8 bases from V and 4 bases from J; junction bases left unmatched: 12. The CDR3 has 15 amino acids.

The chain combines TRBV12-3 or TRBV12-4 with TRBJ2-7, with D perhaps TRBD2 (5 bases). Trimming took 3 bases from V and 7 from J, leaving 16 bases between them. The CDR3 is made up of 14 amino acids. CDR3 protein: CASSFPAARREQYF. The CDR3 DNA reads as TGTGCCAGCAGTTTCCCCGCGGCTCGGAGGGAGCAGTACTTC.

The chain has TRBV10-3 and TRBJ2-5, with TRBD1 matching over 8 bases. The CDR3 spans 23 residues. Germline loops: CDR1 ENHRY, CDR2 SYGVKD. V was clipped by 4 bases and J by 1 base; unmatched bases: 29. This CDR3 reads CAISGPRSNWTGWGSDGQETQYF. The CDR3 DNA sequence: TGTGCCATCAGTGGGCCCCGATCAAACTGGACAGGGTGGGGATCGGATGGCCAAGAGACCCAGTACTTC.

This clonotype was found a few times. The chain uses TRBV7-2 and TRBJ2-1; D gene ambiguous. The CDR3 sequence is 17 residues long. V gave up 3 bases and J gave up 0 bases, with 15 bases separating them. Germline loops: CDR1 SGHTA, CDR2 FQGNSA. CDR3 protein: CASSLRPQSFSYNEQFF. The CDR3 nucleotides are TGTGCCAGCAGCTTGAGGCCGCAGTCCTTCTCCTACAATGAGCAGTTCTTC.

Concerning this clonotype: A much larger clone lies one base from this, so it may be a read error. This chain connects TRBV6-4 to TRBJ1-2, with 8 positions matching TRBD1. The CDR3 is 14 residues long. Germline V gene sequence: CDR1 MRHNA, CDR2 SNTAGT. V was clipped by 6 bases and J by 2 bases; unmatched bases: 5. This CDR3 is CASSRDRPNYGYTF. CDR3 coding DNA: TGTGCCAGCAGCCGGGACAGGCCCAACTATGGCTACACCTTC.

This clonotype was detected a few times. The chain has TRBV20-1 and TRBJ2-5; TRBD2 might be the D (5 bases). Trimming cost V 0 bases and J 4 bases, with 9 bases left between them. This CDR3 comprises 13 residues. CDR1 and CDR2 (germline): DFQATT, SNEGSKA (reference sequence). DNA for the CDR3: TGCAGTGCTAGAGATCCCGCGGGAGAGACCCAGTACTTC. Its translation: CSARDPAGETQYF.

The chain joins TRBV5-1 to TRBJ2-2, with 7 bases lining up with TRBD1. Germline V gene data show CDR1 as SGHRS and CDR2 as YFSETQ. CDR3 length: 13 residues. Germline trimming cut 7 bases from V and 4 bases from J; bases unmatched to any gene: 4. The CDR3 reads CASGAGGTGELFF. The DNA of the CDR3 is TGCGCCAGCGGCGCAGGGGGCACCGGGGAGCTGTTTTTT.

The V gene is TRBV6-1, the J gene TRBJ1-6; possible D gene TRBD1, 6 bases. V was trimmed by 3 bases and J by 13 bases, leaving 13 bases between them. There are 13 residues in the CDR3. CDR1 and CDR2 from the germline V gene are MNHNS and SASEGT. The CDR3 here is CASSDFDRPPLHF. CDR3 nucleotide sequence: TGTGCCAGCAGTGATTTCGACAGGCCCCCCCTCCACTTT.

A few counts support this clonotype. The chain uses TRBV7-2 and TRBJ1-5; perhaps TRBD1 as D (5 bases). This CDR3 comprises 15 residues. In germline, CDR1 is SGHTA, CDR2 FQGNSA. The V end was cut by 1 base, the J end by 2 bases, with 9 bases between. CDR3 bases: TGTGCCAGCAGCTTAGTTCAGGGCGGCAATCAGCCCCAGCATTTT. Residues: CASSLVQGGNQPQHF. Full variable domain (missing parts from reference TRBV7-2 and TRBJ1-5): GAGVSQSPSNKVTEKGKDVELRCDPISGHTALYWYRQSLGQGLEFLIYFQGNSAPDKSGLPSDRFSAERTGGSVSTLTIQRTQQEDSAVYLCASSLVQGGNQPQHFGDGTRLSIL.

The chain recombines TRBV7-3 with TRBJ2-2; D is possibly TRBD2 (6 bases). The CDR3 has 16 amino acids. V lost 7 bases and J lost 4, with 19 bases in between. Germline CDR1 is SGHTA and CDR2 is FQGTGA. This CDR3 is CASTIGGSIGTGELFF. CDR3 in DNA: TGTGCCAGCACCATCGGGGGATCGATAGGCACCGGGGAGCTGTTTTTT.

As to this clonotype: A clone one base away is much larger, so this may be a read error. The CDR3 loop reads CSAEGPQDTQYF. The DNA of the CDR3 is TGCAGTGCTGAGGGACCTCAAGACACCCAGTACTTC. The chain couples TRBV20-1 to TRBJ2-7; D may match TRBD1 or TRBD2 (5 bases each). Germline CDR1 DFQATT, CDR2 SNEGSKA (reference sequence). V shed 5 bases and J shed 10 bases, with 18 bases lying between them. CDR3 size: 12 residues.

The rearrangement uses TRBV7-9 and TRBJ2-1; D tentatively reads TRBD1 or TRBD2 (5 bases each). TRBJ2-7 explains the end of the DNA better; the J call may be wrong. The CDR3 loop spans 14 amino acids. Per germline, CDR1 SEHNR and CDR2 FQNEAQ (reference sequence). The CDR3 DNA reads as TGTGCCAGCAGCGAAAGGGACGGATACAATGAGCAGTACTTC. It yields the protein CASSERDGYNEQYF.

This clonotype was seen more than once but under ten times. The rearrangement links TRBV12-3 or TRBV12-4 to TRBJ2-5, with D possibly being TRBD2 (5 bases). This CDR3 is 14 amino acids long. V lost 6 bases, J lost 5 bases, and 16 bases lay in between. The CDR3 nucleotides read TGTGCCAGCAGCCTGTCATATCGAGGGGAGACCCAGTACTTC. It encodes CASSLSYRGETQYF.

This clonotype showed up just a few times. The chain employs TRBV11-1 and TRBJ2-7; 7 bases line up with TRBD1. V was pared by 4 bases and J by 6 bases, with 12 bases of the junction left unmatched. CDR1 is SGHAT and CDR2 is FQDESV in the germline V gene (reference sequence). The CDR3 loop spans 15 amino acids. CDR3 sequence: CASSYGTGEVPEQYF. The CDR3 nucleotides read TGTGCCAGCAGCTATGGCACAGGGGAAGTTCCCGAGCAGTACTTC.

The V call is TRBV20-1, the J call TRBJ2-5; 11 nucleotides line up with TRBD1. The J call is uncertain, as TRBJ2-7 better fits the DNA end. Looked up from germline, CDR1 is DFQATT and CDR2 is SNEGSKA (reference sequence). This CDR3 region has 15 residues. The CDR3 loop is CSARRTGGLKGEQYF. CDR3 coding DNA: TGCAGTGCTAGACGGACAGGGGGCTTAAAGGGCGAGCAGTACTTC.

This chain uses TRBV7-9 with TRBJ1-2; no definite D call. V lost 4 bases and J 5 bases, leaving 14 bases between the germline ends. CDR3 size: 14 residues. Germline V CDR1 and CDR2: SEHNR, FQNEAQ (reference sequence). The CDR3 DNA reads TGTGCCAGCAGCTACACCGCGGGTCTATATGGCTACACCTTC. It codes for CASSYTAGLYGYTF. The variable domain in full, with the rest retrieved from reference TRBV7-9 and TRBJ1-2, is DTGVSQNPRHKITKRGQNVTFRCDPISEHNRLYWYRQTLGQGPEFLTYFQNEAQLEKSRLLSDRFSAERPKGSFSTLEIQRTEQGDSAMYLCASSYTAGLYGYTFGSGTRLTVV.

This chain links TRBV4-3 with TRBJ1-2; D possibly corresponds to TRBD1 (6 bases). This CDR3 is built from 15 residues. In germline, CDR1 is LGHNA, CDR2 YSLEER. Trimming took off 1 base at V and 5 bases at J, with 14 bases between the two ends. The CDR3 sequence is CASSQVPGDTYGYTF. The CDR3, as DNA: TGCGCCAGCAGCCAAGTCCCAGGGGACACTTATGGCTACACCTTC.

V gene TRBV4-3 combines with J gene TRBJ1-2; D is undetermined. V gave up 0 bases and J gave up 0 bases, with 11 bases separating them. From germline, CDR1 is LGHNA and CDR2 YSLEER. The CDR3 is 16 amino acids. CDR3 sequence reads: CASSQDMRESNYGYTF. In nucleotides, the CDR3 is TGCGCCAGCAGCCAAGATATGAGGGAATCTAACTATGGCTACACCTTC.

This clonotype has at least ten counts. The J gene is TRBJ2-1, the V gene TRBV29-1, with a tentative D call TRBD2 (5 bases). Germline V gene data show CDR1 as SQVTM and CDR2 as ANQGSEA. Trimming shortened V by 7 bases and J by 1 base, and 11 bases separated the two germline ends. The length of the CDR3 is 13 residues. The CDR3 nucleotides are TGCAGCGCCGCTAGAGGGTCCTACAATGAGCAGTTCTTC. It is translated as CSAARGSYNEQFF.

In this sample, this clonotype turned up a few times. This rearrangement joins TRBV25-1 to TRBJ2-1; the match to TRBD1 covers 7 bases. The CDR3 extends over 13 amino acids. Germline V CDR1 and CDR2: MGHDK, SYGVNS. J lost 10 bases, V lost 4 bases, and 7 bases had no gene match. CDR3 DNA: TGTGCCAGCAGTGTTCCGGGACAGCAAGAGCAGTTCTTC. Protein: CASSVPGQQEQFF.

This clonotype was found many times. This sequence joins TRBV20-1 and TRBJ2-5, with D hard to call. Trimming pared 4 bases from V and 5 bases from J, leaving 14 bases between. Germline loops: CDR1 DFQATT, CDR2 SNEGSKA (reference sequence). There are 13 residues in the CDR3. CDR3: CSAMANLEETQYF. The CDR3 DNA sequence: TGCAGTGCTATGGCTAACCTTGAGGAGACCCAGTACTTC.

The V gene is TRBV19, the J gene TRBJ2-5, with TRBD2 matching 11 bases. This CDR3 region has 14 residues. J lost 2 bases, V lost 7 bases, and 3 bases had no gene match. Germline V gene data show CDR1 as LNHDA and CDR2 as SQIVND (reference sequence). CDR3: CASTSGGLQETQYF. CDR3 in DNA: TGTGCCAGTACTAGCGGGGGGTTACAAGAGACCCAGTACTTC.

Only a few counts were recorded for this clonotype. This chain connects TRBV6-5 to TRBJ1-1, with TRBD1 matching 8 bases. CDR1 is MNHEY and CDR2 is SVGAGI in the germline V gene. The CDR3 extends over 13 amino acids. Trimming at V came to 7 bases and at J to 4 bases, leaving 5 bases not matched to a gene. The CDR3 sequence is CASKMDRVTEAFF. The CDR3 DNA is TGTGCCAGCAAAATGGACAGGGTCACTGAAGCTTTCTTT.

The chain joins TRBV7-2 to TRBJ2-7, with a tentative D call TRBD1 (6 bases). Trimming stripped 1 base from V and 5 bases from J, with 18 bases between. This CDR3 spans 16 amino acids. CDR1 SGHTA and CDR2 FQGNSA come from the germline V gene. This CDR3 is CASSLESLAGEDEQYF. Here the CDR3 DNA reads TGTGCCAGCAGCTTAGAAAGTTTGGCAGGGGAAGACGAGCAGTACTTC.

The chain couples TRBV28 to TRBJ2-7; D not resolved. Matching the DNA end better, TRBJ2-5 makes the J call doubtful. The CDR3 is made up of 15 amino acids. Germline values: CDR1 MDHEN, CDR2 SYDVKM. CDR3 residues: CASSEFKGPQETQYF. For the CDR3, the DNA is TGTGCCAGCAGTGAATTCAAGGGCCCCCAAGAGACCCAGTACTTC.

The chain joins TRBV5-6 to TRBJ2-7; D unresolved. Trimming removed 5 bases from V and 4 bases from J, with 13 bases in between. There are 13 residues in the CDR3. Germline assignment: CDR1 SGHDT and CDR2 YYEEEE. Here the CDR3 reads CASSSELRYEQYF. The CDR3 DNA sequence: TGTGCCAGCAGTTCGGAACTACGGTACGAGCAGTACTTC. Full variable domain (rest looked up from reference TRBV5-6 and TRBJ2-7): DAGVTQSPTHLIKTRGQQVTLRCSPKSGHDTVSWYQQALGQGPQFIFQYYEEEERQRGNFPDRFSGHQFPNYSSELNVNALLLGDSALYLCASSSELRYEQYFGPGTRLTVT.

Ten or more counts support this clonotype. The genes are TRBV2 and TRBJ2-7, with D perhaps TRBD1 (6 bases). Germline V gene sequence: CDR1 SNHLY, CDR2 FYNNEI. V lost 5 bases and J 4 bases, leaving 12 bases between the germline ends. This CDR3 is built from 13 residues. This CDR3 reads CASSTTGRYEQYF. Written as DNA, the CDR3 is TGTGCCAGCAGTACAACAGGGAGATACGAGCAGTACTTC. The variable domain in full, with the rest retrieved from reference TRBV2 and TRBJ2-7, is EPEVTQTPSHQVTQMGQEVILRCVPISNHLYFYWYRQILGQKVEFLVSFYNNEISEKSEIFDDQFSVERPDGSNFTLKIRSTKLEDSAMYFCASSTTGRYEQYFGPGTRLTVT.

The chain links TRBV20-1 to TRBJ1-3; 8 positions match TRBD1. This CDR3 is built from 14 residues. The trim removed 6 bases at V and 5 bases at J, leaving 9 bases unmatched. The germline V gene encodes CDR1 DFQATT and CDR2 SNEGSKA (reference sequence). Here the CDR3 DNA reads TGCAGTGCCCTGACAGGGGAGTACCGAAACACCATATATTTT. It translates to CSALTGEYRNTIYF.